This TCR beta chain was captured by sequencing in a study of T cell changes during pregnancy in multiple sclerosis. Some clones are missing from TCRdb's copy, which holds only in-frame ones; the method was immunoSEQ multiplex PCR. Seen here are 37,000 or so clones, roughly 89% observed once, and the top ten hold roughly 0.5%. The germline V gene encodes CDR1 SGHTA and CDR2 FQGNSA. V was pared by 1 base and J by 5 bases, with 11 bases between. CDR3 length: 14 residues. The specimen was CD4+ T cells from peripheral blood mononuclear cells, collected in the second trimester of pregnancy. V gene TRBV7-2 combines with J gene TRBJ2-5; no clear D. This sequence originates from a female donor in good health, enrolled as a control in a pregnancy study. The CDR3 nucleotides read TGTGCCAGCAGCTTAGATGCGGTCCGGGAGACCCAGTACTTC. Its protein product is CASSLDAVRETQYF.